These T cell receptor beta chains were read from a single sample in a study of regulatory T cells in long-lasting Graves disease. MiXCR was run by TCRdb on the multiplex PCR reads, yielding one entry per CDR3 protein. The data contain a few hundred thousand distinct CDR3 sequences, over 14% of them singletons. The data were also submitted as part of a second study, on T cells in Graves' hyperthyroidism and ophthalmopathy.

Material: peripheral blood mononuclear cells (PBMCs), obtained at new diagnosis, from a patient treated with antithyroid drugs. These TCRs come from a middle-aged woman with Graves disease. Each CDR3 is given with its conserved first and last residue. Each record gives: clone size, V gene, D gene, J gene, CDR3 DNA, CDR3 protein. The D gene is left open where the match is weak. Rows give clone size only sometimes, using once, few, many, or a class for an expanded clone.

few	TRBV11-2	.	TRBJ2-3	TGTGCCAGCAGCTTTGAGGGGGGGGGGTTCCTAAGCACAGATACGCAGTATTTT	CASSFEGGGFLSTDTQYF
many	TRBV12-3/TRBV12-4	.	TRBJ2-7	TGTGCCAGTAGGACAGAATCCTACGAGCAGTACTTC	CASRTESYEQYF
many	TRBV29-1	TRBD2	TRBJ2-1	TGCAGCGTCGTCGGGACTAGCTCCAGTCCGAATGAGCAGTTCTTC	CSVVGTSSSPNEQFF
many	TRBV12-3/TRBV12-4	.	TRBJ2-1	TGTGCCAGCACCCCTCTACTAGGTTTCAATGAGCAGTTCTTC	CASTPLLGFNEQFF
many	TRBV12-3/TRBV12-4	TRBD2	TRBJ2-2	TGTGCCAGCAGTTCCGGGACTAGCGGGGAGGGGAACACCGGGGAGCTGTTTTTT	CASSSGTSGEGNTGELFF
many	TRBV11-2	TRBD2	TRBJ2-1	TGTGCCAGCAGCTTAGGGGTGACTAGCGGGAGTGGTGAGCAGTTCTTC	CASSLGVTSGSGEQFF
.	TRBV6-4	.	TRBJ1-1	TGTGCCAGCAGTGCCTTCCGGGGGGGTGAAGCTTTCTTT	CASSAFRGGEAFF
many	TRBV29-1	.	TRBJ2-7	TGCAGCGTTGAAGATCAACGGTTCGAGCAGTACTTC	CSVEDQRFEQYF
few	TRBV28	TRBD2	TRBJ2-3	TGTGCCAGTAGTCTCCGGGCGGGAGGGCCGCGTACGCAGTATTTT	CASSLRAGGPRTQYF
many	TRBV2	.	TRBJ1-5	TGTGCCAGCACCTCGGACCTGGTAGGTCAGCCCCAGCATTTT	CASTSDLVGQPQHF
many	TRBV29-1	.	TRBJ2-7	TGCAGCGTTGAAGCGGGATCCACCTACGAGCAGTACTTC	CSVEAGSTYEQYF
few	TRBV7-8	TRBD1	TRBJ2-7	TGTGCCAGCAGCGCCGGACAGGGGTCCTACGAGCAGTACTTC	CASSAGQGSYEQYF
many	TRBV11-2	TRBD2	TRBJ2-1	TGTGCCAGCAGCTTAGTAGGCGGGAGGCCCAGCTCCTACAATGAGCAGTTCTTC	CASSLVGGRPSSYNEQFF
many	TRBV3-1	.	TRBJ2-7	TGTGCCAGCAGCCCCTATTCCGGGGGCGCGTACGAGCAGTACTTC	CASSPYSGGAYEQYF
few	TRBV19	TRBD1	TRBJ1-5	TGTGCCAGTACCAACGACAGGGTGGTCAATCAGCCCCAGCATTTT	CASTNDRVVNQPQHF
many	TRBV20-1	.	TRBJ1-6	TGCAGTGCTCCAACAGGCTACTCCTATAATTCACCCCTCCACTTT	CSAPTGYSYNSPLHF
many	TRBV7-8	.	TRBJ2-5	TGTGCCAGCAGCTCCCATTGGGTAGGGGACGTGATTCGGGAGACCCAGTACTTC	CASSSHWVGDVIRETQYF
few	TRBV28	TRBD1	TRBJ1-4	TGTGCCAGCAGTCCGGACAGGGGGCGAAGTGAAAAACTGTTTTTT	CASSPDRGRSEKLFF